A single sample is the source of the 20 T cell receptor beta chains below, sequenced in a study of CD8 T cells in ankylosing spondylitis. Study-wide results and limits: What appeared characteristic of ankylosing spondylitis blood was a TCR beta motif of 7 or 8 highly homologous variants.

For these TCRs, the target antigens are not known. TCRdb processed the 5' RACE reads anew with MiXCR; each CDR3 protein has one entry. The sample has approximately 440,000 distinct CDR3 sequences, 17% seen once. The sequenced sample consisted of blood, either unsorted or a sorted T cell fraction (not recorded which). The receptors were sampled from a male donor with ankylosing spondylitis.

This clonotype was picked up a small number of times. The chain uses TRBV7-2 and TRBJ1-2; D not certain. This CDR3 spans 12 amino acids. Trimming left V 1 base short and J 5 bases short, with 5 bases between. Germline assignment: CDR1 SGHTA and CDR2 FQGNSA. CDR3: CASSLDKYGYTF. The CDR3 nucleotides read TGTGCCAGCAGCTTAGACAAATATGGCTACACCTTC.

This clonotype has only a few counts. The chain couples TRBV14 to TRBJ1-1; the D is unclear. There are 12 residues in the CDR3. Trimming took off 1 base at V and 7 bases at J, with 7 bases between the two ends. The germline CDR1 and CDR2 sequences are SGHDN and FVKESK. The CDR3 DNA follows: TGTGCCAGCAGCCAAGTCTCGGTTGAAGCTTTCTTT. Amino acids: CASSQVSVEAFF.

The V call is TRBV28, the J call TRBJ2-1; 7 bases agree with TRBD2. This CDR3 has 15 residues. CDR1 and CDR2 from the germline V gene are MDHEN and SYDVKM. V was pared by 6 bases and J by 6 bases, with 11 bases of the junction left unmatched. The DNA for the CDR3 is TGTGCCAGCAGCCCCAGCGGGAAGCCCTCCAATGAGCAGTTCTTC. As protein: CASSPSGKPSNEQFF.

This clonotype was counted only a few times. This chain joins TRBV18 and TRBJ1-5; 11 positions agree with TRBD1. V dropped 3 bases and J dropped 5; count of bases not matched to a gene: 3. The CDR3 totals 15 residues. CDR1 is KGHSH, CDR2 LQKENI, per germline. This CDR3 reads CASSPGTGGYQPQHF. CDR3 DNA sequence: TGTGCCAGCTCACCCGGGACAGGGGGTTATCAGCCCCAGCATTTT.

This chain links TRBV3-1 with TRBJ2-4; D ambiguous. Germline V CDR1 and CDR2: LGHDT, YNNKEL (reference sequence). Deletions cut 4 bases from V and 5 bases from J, with 9 bases between. This CDR3 is built from 13 residues. CDR3 residues: CASSPTGQNIQYF. The DNA for the CDR3 is TGTGCCAGCAGCCCCACGGGCCAAAACATTCAGTACTTC. Full variable domain (rest looked up from reference TRBV3-1 and TRBJ2-4): DTAVSQTPKYLVTQMGNDKSIKCEQNLGHDTMYWYKQDSKKFLKIMFSYNNKELIINETVPNRFSPKSPDKAHLNLHINSLELGDSAVYFCASSPTGQNIQYFGAGTRLSVL.

This clonotype occurred once. This chain links TRBV7-2 with TRBJ1-6, with TRBD1 matching over 8 bases. The CDR3 is 15 amino acids. Germline V CDR1 and CDR2: SGHTA, FQGNSA. Losses at the gene ends were 1 base for V and 6 bases for J; bases not matched to a gene: 2. The CDR3 loop reads CASSLDRGFNSPLHF. CDR3 DNA: TGTGCCAGCAGCTTAGACAGGGGGTTTAATTCACCCCTCCACTTT.

This clonotype occurred a few times. The chain links TRBV9 to TRBJ2-6, with 7 bases fitting TRBD1. This CDR3 spans 17 amino acids. After removal of 3 bases from V and 0 bases from J, the junction contained 6 bases not matched to a gene. Germline assignment: CDR1 SGDLS and CDR2 YYNGEE. CDR3 coding DNA: TGTGCCAGCAGCGCAGGGGACAGCTACTCTGGGGCCAACGTCCTGACTTTC. This codes for CASSAGDSYSGANVLTF.

This clonotype has just a few counts. The V and J genes are TRBV7-9 and TRBJ1-5; D is undetermined. The CDR3 is 15 amino acids. In germline, CDR1 is SEHNR, CDR2 FQNEAQ (reference sequence). The V end lost 1 base, the J end lost 6 bases, and 13 bases lay between the germline ends. CDR3 coding DNA: TGTGCCAGCAGCTTAGATGGCAAACCCCTTCAGCCCCAGCATTTT. Translation: CASSLDGKPLQPQHF.

This clonotype showed up just a few times. The V call is TRBV5-6, the J call TRBJ2-4; no reliable D call. Germline V gives CDR1 SGHDT, CDR2 YYEEEE. Trimming took 2 bases from V and 10 from J, leaving 16 bases between them. This CDR3 has 14 amino acids. The CDR3 protein is CASSFRARIGIQYF. The CDR3 nucleotides read TGTGCCAGCAGCTTTCGCGCCAGGATTGGTATTCAGTACTTC.

A few counts support this clonotype. This rearrangement joins TRBV20-1 to TRBJ2-1; 8 nucleotides match TRBD2. The CDR3 length is 15 residues. Per germline, CDR1 DFQATT and CDR2 SNEGSKA (reference sequence). The J segment lost 1 base and the V segment lost 2 bases, leaving 4 bases of the junction unmatched. The CDR3 sequence is CSARNSGTSYNEQFF. CDR3 bases: TGCAGTGCTAGAAATAGCGGGACTTCCTACAATGAGCAGTTCTTC.

The sample holds a few counts of this clonotype. This chain's CDR3 is CASSLGDRSIRAMNTEAFF. In nucleotides, the CDR3 is TGTGCCAGCAGCTTAGGGGACAGGTCGATTAGGGCCATGAACACTGAAGCTTTCTTT. The chain carries TRBV11-2 and TRBJ1-1; TRBD1 aligns across 8 bases. The CDR3 sequence is 19 residues long. Trimming took 1 base from V and 0 from J; bases not matched to a gene: 13. Germline V gives CDR1 SGHAT, CDR2 FQNNGV.

This clonotype was seen a few times. CDR3 DNA: TGCAGTGCTACCGACCCCACTGAAGCTTTCTTT. Its translation is CSATDPTEAFF. V and J are TRBV20-1 and TRBJ1-1; D remains ambiguous. The CDR3 has 11 amino acids. The V end lost 4 bases, the J end lost 4 bases, and 7 bases lay between the germline ends. CDR1 is DFQATT, CDR2 SNEGSKA, per germline (reference sequence).

Only a few counts were recorded for this clonotype. This chain uses TRBV6-4 with TRBJ2-7; D may be TRBD2 (5 bases). CDR3 length equals 11 residues. V was cut by 7 bases and J by 8 bases, with 12 bases left in between. Germline lookup yields CDR1 MRHNA and CDR2 SNTAGT. DNA of the CDR3: TGTGCCAGCACCCGAGGGAGCCAGCAGTACTTC. Translating it yields CASTRGSQQYF.

There are a few counts of this clonotype. This rearrangement joins TRBV5-5 to TRBJ1-1, with TRBD1 identical over 7 bases. With 3 bases clipped from V and 1 base from J, the junction kept 6 bases outside the gene matches. Germline lookup yields CDR1 SGHKS and CDR2 YYEKEE (reference sequence). The CDR3 covers 15 residues. This chain's CDR3 is CASSYMTGTNTEAFF. DNA for the CDR3: TGTGCCAGCAGCTACATGACAGGGACGAACACTGAAGCTTTCTTT.

The chain combines TRBV5-1 with TRBJ1-1; D not resolved. Germline V gene lookup returns CDR1 SGHRS and CDR2 YFSETQ. Trimming cost V 3 bases and J 1 base, with 7 bases left between them. The CDR3 is made up of 13 amino acids. CDR3 residues: CASSYGENTEAFF. The CDR3 DNA reads as TGCGCCAGCAGCTATGGGGAGAACACTGAAGCTTTCTTT.

This clonotype was observed a few times. The chain recombines TRBV11-2 with TRBJ1-1; D ambiguous. CDR3 length: 17 residues. Germline CDR1 SGHAT, CDR2 FQNNGV. Trimming removed 5 bases from V and 1 base from J, with 20 bases in between. The CDR3 nucleotides are TGTGCCAGCAGCCCCCCGGCGGTGGGCAGCCCGAACACTGAAGCTTTCTTT. Translated: CASSPPAVGSPNTEAFF.

The chain links TRBV12-3 or TRBV12-4 to TRBJ2-5; no reliable D call. Trimming shortened V by 0 bases and J by 1 base, and 9 bases separated the two germline ends. The CDR3 length is 15 residues. The CDR3 is CASSLADGPQETQYF. In DNA form, the CDR3 reads TGTGCCAGCAGTTTAGCGGATGGACCCCAAGAGACCCAGTACTTC.

In its sample, this clonotype was seen a few times. The V call is TRBV27, the J call TRBJ2-1; D perhaps matches TRBD1 (6 bases). The germline CDR1 and CDR2 sequences are MNHEY and SMNVEV (reference sequence). V lost 3 bases to trimming and J lost 3 bases, with 18 bases between them. This CDR3 is 17 amino acids long. CDR3 nucleotide sequence: TGTGCCAGCAGTTTGGGTGTTGTTGGACAGCGCTACAATGAGCAGTTCTTC. As protein: CASSLGVVGQRYNEQFF.

This chain links TRBV19 with TRBJ1-1; D possibly corresponds to TRBD1 (6 bases). The germline V and J ends were trimmed by 6 bases and 6 bases, with 17 bases remaining between them. This CDR3 spans 14 amino acids. The germline V gene encodes CDR1 LNHDA and CDR2 SQIVND (reference sequence). In nucleotides, the CDR3 is TGTGCCAGTAGCGCGCTGGGACAAGGCGCTGAAGCTTTCTTT. It is translated as CASSALGQGAEAFF.

This rearrangement joins TRBV12-3 or TRBV12-4 to TRBJ1-4; 9 nucleotides match TRBD1. After removal of 7 bases from V and 6 bases from J, the junction contained 6 bases not matched to a gene. CDR3 length: 14 amino acids. For the CDR3, the DNA is TGTGCCAGCACCCAGACAGGGGGGGATGAAAAACTGTTTTTT. It translates to CASTQTGGDEKLFF.